This T cell receptor (beta chain) was profiled in a study of blood T cell repertoires in COVID-19. Study-wide context: Spain, Italy and the United States supplied samples that represented acute and convalescent COVID-19. The cDNA or gDNA used as material had been derived from T cells, B-cell-depleted T cells, or PBMCs.

Looked up from germline, CDR1 is SGHRS and CDR2 is YFSETQ. V trimming: 4 bases; J trimming: 4 bases; junction bases outside the gene matches: 8. The CDR3 has 15 residues. In the original processing: Counts of nucleated cells, estimated from reference gene primer amplification, were obtained. Generated by immunoSEQ multiplex PCR, the TCRdb table keeps only in-frame clones and is missing some. V, J and clone size derive from that table, while D and trimming were established from the DNA sequence. This sample has about 42,000 clones, with 85% to 90% found just once. The sample taken for sequencing was peripheral blood. V and J are TRBV5-1 and TRBJ2-5, with 9 positions matching TRBD2. This clonotype was obtained from a man aged 25 to 45 with active or convalescent COVID-19. CDR3: CASSRAGGSVETQYF. The CDR3 DNA sequence: TGCGCCAGCAGCAGAGCGGGGGGCTCTGTAGAGACCCAGTACTTC. The whole variable domain, remainder taken from reference TRBV5-1 and TRBJ2-5, is KAGVTQTPRYLIKTRGQQVTLSCSPISGHRSVSWYQQTPGQGLQFLFEYFSETQRNKGNFPGRFSGRQFSNSRSEMNVSTLELGDSALYLCASSRAGGSVETQYFGPGTRLLVL.